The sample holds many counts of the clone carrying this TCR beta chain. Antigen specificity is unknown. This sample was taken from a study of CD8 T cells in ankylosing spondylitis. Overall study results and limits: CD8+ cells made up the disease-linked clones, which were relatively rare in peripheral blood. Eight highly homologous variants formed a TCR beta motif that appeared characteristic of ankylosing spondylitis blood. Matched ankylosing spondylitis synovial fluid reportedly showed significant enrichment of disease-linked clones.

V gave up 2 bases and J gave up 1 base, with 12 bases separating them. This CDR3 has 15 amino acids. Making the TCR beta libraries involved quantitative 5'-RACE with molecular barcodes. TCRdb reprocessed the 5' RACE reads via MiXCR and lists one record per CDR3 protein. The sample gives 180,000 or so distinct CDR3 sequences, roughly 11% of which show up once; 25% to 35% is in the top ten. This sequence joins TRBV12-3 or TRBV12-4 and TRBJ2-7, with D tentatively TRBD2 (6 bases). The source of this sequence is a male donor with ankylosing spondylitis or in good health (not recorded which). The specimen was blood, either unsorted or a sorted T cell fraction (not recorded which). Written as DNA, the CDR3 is TGTGCCAGCAGTTTACTAGCGCCTCCTTCCTACGAGCAGTACTTC. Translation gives CASSLLAPPSYEQYF.